This TCR beta chain comes out of a study of human T cells and chemical hapten exposure. Whole-study context: The study sensitized with 2% DPC on a 2 cm by 2 cm patch of upper inner arm skin. TCR yields per sample varied, mainly owing to small pooled library volume differences.

The CDR3 is 15 residues long. CDR1 and CDR2 (germline): SQVTM, ANQGSEA. V was cut by 4 bases and J by 5 bases, with 20 bases left in between. This sample's time point: patch test 1, 2 weeks after DPC sensitization. Regarding treatment: therapeutic diphenylcyclopropenone sensitization with weekly scalp DPC. Study conclusions and caveats: The presence of alopecia in the donors means their immune response may differ from healthy people's.

Within the library, unique molecular identifiers were attached to each individual cDNA molecule. Via MiXCR, TCRdb re-called the RACE reads, giving one row per CDR3 protein. The sample gives some 120,000 distinct CDR3 sequences, 9% to 14% of which show up once; around 1.5% is in the top ten. Comment on this clonotype: Its target is unknown.

The chain uses TRBV29-1 and TRBJ1-1; D possibly corresponds to TRBD1 (5 bases). The TCR comes from a woman aged 50 to 60 with alopecia areata. Some clones in this sample may be carry-over from other donors' samples. The input for sequencing was whole blood, taken in connection with sensitization to the hapten diphenylcyclopropenone (DPC). The CDR3 sequence is CSVAPSTGRDTEAFF. CDR3 coding DNA: TGCAGCGTTGCCCCGTCAACGGGGCGGGATACTGAAGCTTTCTTT. Drawing the rest from reference TRBV29-1 and TRBJ1-1, the complete variable domain is SAVISQKPSRDICQRGTSLTIQCQVDSQVTMMFWYRQQPGQSLTLIATANQGSEATYESGFVIDKFPISRPNLTFSTLTVSNMSPEDSSIYLCSVAPSTGRDTEAFFGQGTRLTVV.